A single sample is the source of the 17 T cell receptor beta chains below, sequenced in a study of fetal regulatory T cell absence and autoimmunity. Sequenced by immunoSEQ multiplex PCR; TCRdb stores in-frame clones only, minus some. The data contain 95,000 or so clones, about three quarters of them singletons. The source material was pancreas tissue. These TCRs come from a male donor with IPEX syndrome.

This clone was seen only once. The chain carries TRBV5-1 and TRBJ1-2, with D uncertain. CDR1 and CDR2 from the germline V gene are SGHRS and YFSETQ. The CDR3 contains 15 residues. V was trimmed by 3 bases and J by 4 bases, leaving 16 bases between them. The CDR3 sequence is CASSSLANPFYGYTF. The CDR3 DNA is TGCGCCAGCAGCTCCCTAGCGAACCCCTTCTATGGCTACACCTTC.

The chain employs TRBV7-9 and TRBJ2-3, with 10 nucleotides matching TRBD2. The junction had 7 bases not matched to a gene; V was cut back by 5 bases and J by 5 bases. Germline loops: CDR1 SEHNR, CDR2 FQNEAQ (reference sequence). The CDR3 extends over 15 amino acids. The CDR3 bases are TGTGCCAGCAGCCCAGCGGGGGGGCCGGGAGATACGCAGTATTTT. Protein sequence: CASSPAGGPGDTQYF. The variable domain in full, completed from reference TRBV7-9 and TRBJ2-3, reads DTGVSQNPRHKITKRGQNVTFRCDPISEHNRLYWYRQTLGQGPEFLTYFQNEAQLEKSRLLSDRFSAERPKGSFSTLEIQRTEQGDSAMYLCASSPAGGPGDTQYFGPGTRLTVL.

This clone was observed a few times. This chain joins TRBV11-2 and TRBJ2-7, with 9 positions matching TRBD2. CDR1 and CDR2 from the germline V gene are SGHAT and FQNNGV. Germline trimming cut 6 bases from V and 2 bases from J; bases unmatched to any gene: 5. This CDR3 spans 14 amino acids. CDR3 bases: TGTGCCAGCAGTCCCAGGACTAGCGCCTACGAGCAGTACTTC. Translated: CASSPRTSAYEQYF.

For the CDR3, the DNA is TGTGCCAGCAGCTTAGTAGGGCAGGGTGGAGATACGCAGTATTTT. Its translation: CASSLVGQGGDTQYF. The chain carries TRBV7-2 and TRBJ2-3; possibly TRBD1 for D (5 bases). The CDR3 sequence is 15 residues long. From germline, CDR1 is SGHTA and CDR2 FQGNSA. The V end was cut by 1 base, the J end by 5 bases, with 13 bases between.

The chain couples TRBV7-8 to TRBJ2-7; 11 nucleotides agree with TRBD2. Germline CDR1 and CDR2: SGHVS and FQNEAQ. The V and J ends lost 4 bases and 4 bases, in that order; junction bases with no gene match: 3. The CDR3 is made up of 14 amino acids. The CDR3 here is CASSSGTSGYEQYF. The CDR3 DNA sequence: TGTGCCAGCAGCTCTGGGACTAGCGGATACGAGCAGTACTTC.

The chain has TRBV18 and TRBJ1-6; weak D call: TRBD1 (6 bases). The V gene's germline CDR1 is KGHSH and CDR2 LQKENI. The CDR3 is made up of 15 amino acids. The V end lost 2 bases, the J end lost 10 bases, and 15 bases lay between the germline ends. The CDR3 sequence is CASSPRTAPGSPLHF. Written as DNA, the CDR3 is TGTGCCAGCTCACCAAGGACAGCCCCGGGGTCACCCCTCCACTTT.

The CDR3 DNA reads TGTGCCAGCAGCTACAGTGCAACTAATGAAAAACTGTTTTTT. It encodes CASSYSATNEKLFF. The rearrangement uses TRBV5-5 and TRBJ1-4; D is unresolved. In germline, CDR1 is SGHKS, CDR2 YYEKEE (reference sequence). The germline V and J ends were trimmed by 3 bases and 0 bases, with 6 bases remaining between them. This CDR3 contains 14 residues.

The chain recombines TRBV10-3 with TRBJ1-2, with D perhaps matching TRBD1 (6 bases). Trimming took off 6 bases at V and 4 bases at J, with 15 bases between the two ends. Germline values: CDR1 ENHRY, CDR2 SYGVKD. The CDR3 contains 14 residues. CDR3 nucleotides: TGTGCCATCAGGCCAGGGGCAACAGTCTATGGCTACACCTTC. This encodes CAIRPGATVYGYTF.

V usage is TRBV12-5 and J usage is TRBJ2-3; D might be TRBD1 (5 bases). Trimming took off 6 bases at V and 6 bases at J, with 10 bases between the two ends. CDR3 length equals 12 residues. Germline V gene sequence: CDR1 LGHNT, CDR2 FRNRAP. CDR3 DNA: TGTGCTAGTGGCGACAGAGTGGATACGCAGTATTTT. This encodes CASGDRVDTQYF.

CDR3 loop: CSGTRTGGGNTEAFF. For the CDR3, the DNA is TGCAGCGGGACCCGGACAGGAGGGGGGAACACTGAAGCTTTCTTT. The chain recombines TRBV29-1 with TRBJ1-1; 7 bases match TRBD1. Germline assignment: CDR1 SQVTM and CDR2 ANQGSEA. The CDR3 contains 15 residues. Unmatched junction bases numbered 12, after V lost 7 bases and J lost 1 base.

This chain's CDR3 is CASSLSLSGATGELFF. The CDR3 nucleotides read TGCGCCAGCAGCTTGTCCCTCAGCGGGGCCACCGGGGAGCTGTTTTTT. The chain carries TRBV5-1 and TRBJ2-2; 7 positions agree with TRBD2. The CDR3 is 16 amino acids. The germline gives CDR1 SGHRS, CDR2 YFSETQ. Trimming took 1 base from V and 4 from J; bases not matched to a gene: 7.

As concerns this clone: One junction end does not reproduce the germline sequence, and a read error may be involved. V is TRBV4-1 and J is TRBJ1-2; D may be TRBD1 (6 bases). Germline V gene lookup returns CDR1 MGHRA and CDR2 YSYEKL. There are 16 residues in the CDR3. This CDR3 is CASSKEQGWAYYGYTF. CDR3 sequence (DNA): TGCGCCAGCAGCAAAGAACAGGGTTGGGCCTACTATGGCTACACCTTC.

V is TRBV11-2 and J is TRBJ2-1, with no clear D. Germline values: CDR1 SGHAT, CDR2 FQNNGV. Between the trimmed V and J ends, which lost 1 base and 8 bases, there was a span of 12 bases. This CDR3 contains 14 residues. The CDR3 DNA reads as TGTGCCAGCAGCTTAGTAGAAGCGACCGATGAGCAGTTCTTC. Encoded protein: CASSLVEATDEQFF.

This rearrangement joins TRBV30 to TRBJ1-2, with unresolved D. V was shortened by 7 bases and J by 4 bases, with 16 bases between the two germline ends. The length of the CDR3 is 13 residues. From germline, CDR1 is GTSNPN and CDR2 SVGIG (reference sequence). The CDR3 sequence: CASTAYPSYGYTF. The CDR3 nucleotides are TGTGCCTCCACGGCATATCCTTCCTATGGCTACACCTTC.

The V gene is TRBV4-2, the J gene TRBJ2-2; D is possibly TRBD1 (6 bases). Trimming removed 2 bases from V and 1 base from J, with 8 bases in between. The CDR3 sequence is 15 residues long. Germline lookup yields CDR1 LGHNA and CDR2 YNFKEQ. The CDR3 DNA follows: TGTGCCAGCAGCCAACCGGGACAGAACACCGGGGAGCTGTTTTTT. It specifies CASSQPGQNTGELFF.

This CDR3 is CASSSAVKEHTEAFF. CDR3 coding DNA: TGTGCCAGCAGCTCCGCAGTGAAGGAGCACACTGAAGCTTTCTTT. The chain links TRBV13 to TRBJ1-1; the D is unclear. The CDR3 loop spans 15 amino acids. Germline lookup yields CDR1 PRHDT and CDR2 FYEKMQ (reference sequence). V was trimmed by 4 bases and J by 3 bases, leaving 15 bases between them.

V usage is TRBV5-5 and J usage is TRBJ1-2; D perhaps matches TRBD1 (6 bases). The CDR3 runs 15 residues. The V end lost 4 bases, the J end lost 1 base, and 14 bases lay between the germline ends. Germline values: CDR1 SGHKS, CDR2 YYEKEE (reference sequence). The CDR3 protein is CASSAYTGHNYGYTF. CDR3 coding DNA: TGTGCCAGCAGCGCGTACACGGGACATAACTATGGCTACACCTTC.